These 13 T cell receptor beta chains were all obtained from the same sample, sequenced in a study of shared clonotypes between healthy human individuals. The protocol was immunoSEQ multiplex PCR, while the TCRdb copy is restricted to in-frame clones and leaves out a portion. The sample includes 650,000 to 700,000 clones, less than 95% of them seen just once. Sequenced material: memory CD8+ T cells from PBMCs. The subset here: CD45RO+ cells pooled with CCR7-negative TemRA cells. All receptors come from a man aged 18 to 30 in good health. Some clones in this sample may be carry-over from other donors' samples.

This chain uses TRBV7-6 with TRBJ2-7; 9 bases align to TRBD2. The J segment lost 3 bases and the V segment lost 5 bases, leaving 17 bases of the junction unmatched. The germline V gene encodes CDR1 SGHVS and CDR2 FNYEAQ. This CDR3 contains 18 residues. CDR3 residues: CASSENNGLAGDRYEQYF. CDR3 nucleotides: TGTGCCAGCAGCGAGAACAACGGATTAGCGGGAGATCGCTACGAGCAGTACTTC.

The chain is built from TRBV11-1 and TRBJ2-7; possible D gene TRBD2, 6 bases. The germline gives CDR1 SGHAT, CDR2 FQDESV (reference sequence). This CDR3 has 15 amino acids. V dropped 5 bases and J dropped 5 bases, with 19 bases sitting between them. CDR3 region: CASSPRFGPGDEQYF. Here the CDR3 DNA reads TGTGCCAGCAGCCCCAGGTTCGGCCCGGGGGACGAGCAGTACTTC.

The gene calls are TRBV7-9 and TRBJ1-2, with D possibly TRBD1 on 6 matching bases. CDR3 length equals 14 residues. Trimming pared 1 base from V and 8 bases from J, leaving 14 bases between. The V gene's germline CDR1 is SEHNR and CDR2 FQNEAQ (reference sequence). CDR3 sequence reads: CASSLVDAGVGYTF. For the CDR3, the DNA is TGTGCCAGCAGCTTAGTTGATGCAGGGGTGGGCTACACCTTC.

The V and J genes are TRBV7-9 and TRBJ2-7; perhaps TRBD1 as D (6 bases). CDR3 length: 14 amino acids. Germline assignment: CDR1 SEHNR and CDR2 FQNEAQ (reference sequence). V was clipped by 5 bases and J by 1 base, with 12 bases between them. The CDR3 region is CASSTGQSSYEQYF. Here the CDR3 DNA reads TGTGCCAGCAGCACAGGACAGTCATCCTACGAGCAGTACTTC. Together with reference TRBV7-9 and TRBJ2-7, the CDR3 gives the full variable domain: DTGVSQNPRHKITKRGQNVTFRCDPISEHNRLYWYRQTLGQGPEFLTYFQNEAQLEKSRLLSDRFSAERPKGSFSTLEIQRTEQGDSAMYLCASSTGQSSYEQYFGPGTRLTVT.

The rearrangement uses TRBV11-2 and TRBJ1-2, with D possibly TRBD1 on 5 matching bases. V dropped 5 bases and J dropped 6 bases, with 16 bases sitting between them. The CDR3 totals 14 residues. Germline V gene data show CDR1 as SGHAT and CDR2 as FQNNGV. As DNA, the CDR3 is TGTGCCAGCAGCCTGGGGAGGGGTGGCCATGGCTACACCTTC. Protein: CASSLGRGGHGYTF.

The gene calls are TRBV27 and TRBJ2-3; no clear D gene. Germline V gene lookup returns CDR1 MNHEY and CDR2 SMNVEV (reference sequence). This CDR3 has 14 amino acids. V gave up 5 bases and J gave up 6 bases, with 15 bases separating them. CDR3 residues: CASSAKVSGDTQYF. The CDR3 DNA reads TGTGCCAGCAGTGCAAAGGTCTCCGGCGATACGCAGTATTTT.

The chain has TRBV7-6 and TRBJ2-7; D gene unclear. The germline CDR1 and CDR2 sequences are SGHVS and FNYEAQ. The ends were cut back, 5 bases at V and 4 bases at J, with 18 bases in the middle. The CDR3 loop spans 15 amino acids. The CDR3 protein is CASSPTPSRVYEQYF. CDR3 DNA sequence: TGTGCCAGCAGCCCTACACCCTCCCGAGTTTACGAGCAGTACTTC.

V gene TRBV10-3 combines with J gene TRBJ1-1; tentative D call: TRBD1 (5 bases). V lost 7 bases and J 0 bases, leaving 12 bases between the germline ends. The germline V gene encodes CDR1 ENHRY and CDR2 SYGVKD. CDR3 length: 14 residues. The CDR3 region has the DNA TGTGCCATCATGCATCCAGGGATGAACACTGAAGCTTTCTTT. It is translated as CAIMHPGMNTEAFF.

The chain uses TRBV7-9 and TRBJ1-1; no firm D call. V was pared by 4 bases and J by 6 bases, with 21 bases between. The CDR3 loop spans 16 amino acids. Per the germline V gene, CDR1 is SEHNR and CDR2 is FQNEAQ (reference sequence). DNA for the CDR3: TGTGCCAGCAGCTCGTTTAATGTCCAATCGGAGGCTGAAGCTTTCTTT. It translates to CASSSFNVQSEAEAFF.

This chain joins TRBV30 and TRBJ2-3; 7 bases match TRBD1. In germline, CDR1 is GTSNPN, CDR2 SVGIG (reference sequence). V lost 8 bases and J lost 0; bases outside the gene matches: 8. The CDR3 loop spans 14 amino acids. As DNA, the CDR3 is TGTGCCACAGTAAGGGGGCCTAGCACAGATACGCAGTATTTT. Translation gives CATVRGPSTDTQYF.

The J gene is TRBJ2-7, the V gene TRBV7-9; possibly TRBD1 or TRBD2 for D (5 bases each). V was clipped by 4 bases and J by 1 base, with 14 bases between them. The CDR3 runs to 15 residues. Germline-derived CDR1 and CDR2 are SEHNR and FQNEAQ (reference sequence). Here the CDR3 reads CASSWGTEMSYEQYF. Written as DNA, the CDR3 is TGTGCCAGCAGCTGGGGGACCGAGATGTCCTACGAGCAGTACTTC.

This clone was found once. The chain recombines TRBV13 with TRBJ2-3; no clear D gene. Trimming pared 8 bases from V and 2 bases from J, leaving 14 bases between. Germline lookup yields CDR1 PRHDT and CDR2 FYEKMQ (reference sequence). This CDR3 has 14 amino acids. The CDR3 is CASATGRPTDTQYF. Written as DNA, the CDR3 is TGTGCCAGCGCGACGGGCAGACCCACAGATACGCAGTATTTT.

This rearrangement joins TRBV11-3 to TRBJ2-1; 7 nucleotides agree with TRBD2. Germline-derived CDR1 and CDR2 are SGHNT and YENEEA. This CDR3 has 16 residues. V trimming: 1 base; J trimming: 8 bases; junction bases outside the gene matches: 11. The CDR3 protein is CASSLGFGGSSDEQFF. DNA of the CDR3: TGTGCCAGCAGCTTAGGATTCGGCGGGAGTTCAGATGAGCAGTTCTTC.